A single sample is the source of the 9 T cell receptor beta chains below, sequenced in a study of cytomegalovirus exposure and HLA in healthy donors. Both 60 Vbeta primers and 13 Jbeta primers went into the PCR. Profiled with immunoSEQ multiplex PCR; TCRdb holds only in-frame clones, not every one. Of fewer than 350,000 clones detected, around 90% appear once; the ten largest clones hold approximately 2.4%. Sequencing input: PBMCs. All receptors derive from a woman between 18 and 30 years old in good health and CMV-seronegative.

V and J are TRBV11-1 and TRBJ1-1; TRBD1 aligns across 8 bases. V dropped 1 base and J dropped 6; count of bases not matched to a gene: 7. The V gene's germline CDR1 is SGHAT and CDR2 FQDESV (reference sequence). This CDR3 region has 15 residues. CDR3 sequence reads: CASSLVQGASSEAFF. CDR3 nucleotide sequence: TGTGCCAGCAGCTTAGTTCAGGGGGCCAGCTCTGAAGCTTTCTTT. Drawing the rest from reference TRBV11-1 and TRBJ1-1, the complete variable domain is EAEVAQSPRYKITEKSQAVAFWCDPISGHATLYWYRQILGQGPELLVQFQDESVVDDSQLPKDRFSAERLKGVDSTLKIQPAELGDSAMYLCASSLVQGASSEAFFGQGTRLTVV.

V usage is TRBV5-4 and J usage is TRBJ2-3; D is unresolved. The germline gives CDR1 SGHNT, CDR2 YYREEE (reference sequence). The CDR3 extends over 15 amino acids. V lost 3 bases, J lost 4 bases, and 15 bases lay in between. This CDR3 is CASSSVIPPADTQYF. DNA for the CDR3: TGTGCCAGCAGCTCCGTTATCCCGCCGGCAGATACGCAGTATTTT.

The chain couples TRBV21-1 to TRBJ2-2; TRBD1, the table's D call, was not compared with the DNA. TRBV21-1 is a known pseudogene. The CDR3 loop spans 15 amino acids. CDR3 region: CASNHRVLNTGELFF. CDR3 bases: TGTGCCAGCAACCACAGGGTCCTCAACACCGGGGAGCTGTTTTTT.

The rearrangement links TRBV27 to TRBJ1-3, with 7 bases aligning to TRBD1. Germline-derived CDR1 and CDR2 are MNHEY and SMNVEV (reference sequence). This CDR3 spans 16 amino acids. V was pared by 5 bases and J by 3 bases, with 10 bases of the junction left unmatched. CDR3 in DNA: TGTGCCAGCAGTCCAATATCGACAGGGCTTGGAAACACCATATATTTT. Residues: CASSPISTGLGNTIYF.

The chain employs TRBV2 and TRBJ1-2, with a possible D match to TRBD1 (6 bases). The CDR3 extends over 15 amino acids. Germline values: CDR1 SNHLY, CDR2 FYNNEI. V lost 3 bases to trimming and J lost 4 bases, with 15 bases between them. The CDR3 loop is CASSEDTSGVYGYTF. The CDR3 DNA follows: TGTGCCAGCAGTGAGGACACCTCAGGGGTCTATGGCTACACCTTC.

The gene calls are TRBV5-6 and TRBJ2-2; 8 bases are shared with TRBD1. V dropped 4 bases and J dropped 7; count of bases not matched to a gene: 15. The CDR3 is made up of 17 amino acids. Germline-derived CDR1 and CDR2 are SGHDT and YYEEEE. DNA for the CDR3: TGTGCCAGCAGCCGAGGGCTTGGACAGGGAGGAGGCGGGGAGCTGTTTTTT. Translating gives CASSRGLGQGGGGELFF.

This chain uses TRBV7-9 with TRBJ1-2; 8 bases match TRBD1. Germline V gene sequence: CDR1 SEHNR, CDR2 FQNEAQ (reference sequence). After removal of 0 bases from V and 8 bases from J, the junction contained 5 bases not matched to a gene. This CDR3 has 14 amino acids. The CDR3 coding sequence is TGTGCCAGCAGCTTAGCTGGACAGGGTAAAGGCTACACCTTC. Residues: CASSLAGQGKGYTF.

This rearrangement joins TRBV19 to TRBJ1-3; weak D call: TRBD1 (5 bases). Germline values: CDR1 LNHDA, CDR2 SQIVND (reference sequence). V was shortened by 5 bases and J by 2 bases, with 16 bases between the two germline ends. The CDR3 is 16 residues long. DNA of the CDR3: TGTGCCAGTAGTCCTAGGGGTACCGAGCCTGGAAACACCATATATTTT. Encoded protein: CASSPRGTEPGNTIYF.

This chain joins TRBV20-1 and TRBJ2-1, with D unclear. CDR1 DFQATT and CDR2 SNEGSKA come from the germline V gene (reference sequence). The CDR3 is 11 amino acids. Trimming stripped 5 bases from V and 6 bases from J, with 8 bases between. The CDR3 reads CSAFRTNEQFF. The CDR3 nucleotides read TGCAGTGCTTTTAGAACCAATGAGCAGTTCTTC.